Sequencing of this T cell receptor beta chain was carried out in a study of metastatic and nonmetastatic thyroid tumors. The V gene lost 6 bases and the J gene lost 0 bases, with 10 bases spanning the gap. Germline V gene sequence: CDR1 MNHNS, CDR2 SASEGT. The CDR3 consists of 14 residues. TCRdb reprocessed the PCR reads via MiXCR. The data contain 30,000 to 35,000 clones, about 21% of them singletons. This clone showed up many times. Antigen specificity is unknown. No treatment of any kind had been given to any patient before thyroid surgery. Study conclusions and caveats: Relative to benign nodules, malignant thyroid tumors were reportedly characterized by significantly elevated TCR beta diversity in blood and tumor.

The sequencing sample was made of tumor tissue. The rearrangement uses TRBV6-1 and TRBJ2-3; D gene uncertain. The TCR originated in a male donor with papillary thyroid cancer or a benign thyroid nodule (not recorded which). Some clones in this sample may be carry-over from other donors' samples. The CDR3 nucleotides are TGTGCCAGCAGCACCCGGGTTAGCACAGATACGCAGTATTTT. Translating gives CASSTRVSTDTQYF.